These 10 T cell receptor beta chains originate from one sample sequenced in a study of identifying expanded T cells in peripheral blood. TCRdb keeps only in-frame clones here, not all; method: immunoSEQ multiplex PCR. The sample lists around 100,000 clones; roughly 89% were seen once. Sequencing used blood. Every receptor here comes from a person aged 18-69 years in good health.

The J gene is TRBJ2-1, the V gene TRBV6-1, with D possibly TRBD2 on 6 matching bases. Deletions cut 1 base from V and 2 bases from J, with 18 bases between. Germline values: CDR1 MNHNS, CDR2 SASEGT. CDR3 length: 18 residues. The CDR3 region is CASSEVGGASRTYNEQFF. For the CDR3, the DNA is TGTGCCAGCAGTGAAGTCGGAGGGGCCAGCCGGACCTACAATGAGCAGTTCTTC.

This chain links TRBV30 with TRBJ1-4, with D hard to call. The CDR3 covers 14 residues. Trimming removed 3 bases from V and 6 bases from J, with 14 bases in between. Germline loops: CDR1 GTSNPN, CDR2 SVGIG (reference sequence). The CDR3 sequence: CAWSPRTAHEKLFF. In nucleotides, the CDR3 is TGTGCCTGGAGCCCCCGGACTGCACATGAAAAACTGTTTTTT.

The table lists this clone with a count of one. The chain is built from TRBV5-1 and TRBJ2-5; perhaps TRBD2 as D (6 bases). Germline lookup yields CDR1 SGHRS and CDR2 YFSETQ. CDR3 length equals 14 residues. The V and J ends lost 6 bases and 1 base respectively, with 13 bases between them. The CDR3 DNA follows: TGCGCCAGCATCCCGGGGGTCACCCAAGAGACCCAGTACTTC. Translating gives CASIPGVTQETQYF.

The CDR3 DNA sequence: TGTGCCAGCCAACCCCTCGCCGGGACAGGGCCAGATACGCAGTATTTT. It codes for CASQPLAGTGPDTQYF. The chain couples TRBV7-2 to TRBJ2-3; 9 nucleotides agree with TRBD1. The CDR3 loop spans 16 amino acids. Trimming cost V 8 bases and J 4 bases; bases outside gene matches: 13. Germline CDR1 reads SGHTA; CDR2 reads FQGNSA.

CDR3 nucleotide sequence: TGTGCCAGCAGCGGAACCGGGACAGGGTTTTTCGAGCAGTACTTC. It is translated as CASSGTGTGFFEQYF. V gene TRBV6-5 combines with J gene TRBJ2-7, with 9 bases fitting TRBD1. This CDR3 has 15 amino acids. The J segment lost 6 bases and the V segment lost 6 bases, leaving 12 bases of the junction unmatched. Germline V CDR1 and CDR2: MNHEY, SVGAGI.

The gene calls are TRBV11-2 and TRBJ1-1, with 9 positions matching TRBD1. After removal of 1 base from V and 7 bases from J, the junction contained 1 base not matched to a gene. The germline V gene has CDR1 SGHAT and CDR2 FQNNGV. There are 13 residues in the CDR3. CDR3 loop: CASSLGTGVEAFF. In DNA form, the CDR3 reads TGTGCCAGCAGCTTAGGGACAGGGGTTGAAGCTTTCTTT.

The genes are TRBV10-3 and TRBJ1-1, with a possible D match to TRBD1 (5 bases). V dropped 0 bases and J dropped 4 bases, with 15 bases sitting between them. Per the germline V gene, CDR1 is ENHRY and CDR2 is SYGVKD. CDR3 length: 16 residues. CDR3 nucleotide sequence: TGTGCCATCAGTGAGTCAGTAGGTCGGGGGGGCACTGAAGCTTTCTTT. This encodes CAISESVGRGGTEAFF.

This clone occurred a few times. The chain recombines TRBV19 with TRBJ1-2, with D perhaps TRBD1 (6 bases). Looked up from germline, CDR1 is LNHDA and CDR2 is SQIVND (reference sequence). This CDR3 is built from 17 residues. V lost 7 bases and J lost 0, with 21 bases in between. CDR3 coding DNA: TGTGCCAGTACTTCCCCCGGGGGCCCACCTCCTAACTATGGCTACACCTTC. It yields the protein CASTSPGGPPPNYGYTF.

V usage is TRBV18 and J usage is TRBJ2-1; D gene ambiguous. CDR3 length equals 16 residues. V lost 2 bases to trimming and J lost 0 bases, with 11 bases between them. CDR1 and CDR2 (germline): KGHSH, LQKENI. The CDR3 loop reads CASSPGRLLSYNEQFF. Written as DNA, the CDR3 is TGTGCCAGCTCACCAGGTCGGCTACTCTCCTACAATGAGCAGTTCTTC.

The rearrangement joins TRBV28 to TRBJ2-7; no definite D call. Deletions cut 5 bases from V and 4 bases from J, with 6 bases between. The CDR3 is 11 residues long. Germline V CDR1 and CDR2: MDHEN, SYDVKM. The CDR3 DNA follows: TGTGCCAGCAGTAACCGGTACGAGCAGTACTTC. Translating it yields CASSNRYEQYF.